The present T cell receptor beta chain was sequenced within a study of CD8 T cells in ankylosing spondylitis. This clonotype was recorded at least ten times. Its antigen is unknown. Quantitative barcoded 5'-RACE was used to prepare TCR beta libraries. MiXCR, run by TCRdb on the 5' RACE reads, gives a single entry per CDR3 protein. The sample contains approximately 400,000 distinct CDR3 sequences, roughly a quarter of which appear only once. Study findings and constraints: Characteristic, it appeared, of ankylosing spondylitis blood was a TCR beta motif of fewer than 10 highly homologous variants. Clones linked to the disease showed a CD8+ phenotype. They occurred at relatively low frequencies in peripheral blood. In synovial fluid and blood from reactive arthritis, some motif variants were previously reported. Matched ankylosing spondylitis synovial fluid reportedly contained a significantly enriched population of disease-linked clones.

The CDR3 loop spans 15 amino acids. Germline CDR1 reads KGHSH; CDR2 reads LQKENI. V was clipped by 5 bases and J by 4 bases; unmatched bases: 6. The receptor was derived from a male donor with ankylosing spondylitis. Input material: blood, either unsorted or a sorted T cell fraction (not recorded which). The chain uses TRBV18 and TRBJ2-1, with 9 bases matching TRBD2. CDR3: CASSKTTSGYNEQFF. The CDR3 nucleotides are TGTGCCAGCTCAAAGACGACTAGCGGATACAATGAGCAGTTCTTC.